A selection of T cell receptor beta chains follows, all from one sample in a study of T cells after yellow fever vaccination. TCRdb re-called the 5' RACE reads with MiXCR, one entry per CDR3 protein. The sample carries just over 250,000 distinct CDR3 sequences, about 5.2% recorded once. The sample here was CD4+ T cells sorted from PBMCs, taken on the day of the yellow fever booster vaccination. Receptors were obtained from a man aged 18 to 29 who received the YFV17D yellow fever vaccine. Both conserved end residues are part of each CDR3. A D gene is named only where the DNA matches it firmly. Where a row states a size, it is once, few, many or the class of an expanded clone; other rows omit it.

j_call: TRBJ2-2; d_call: -; v_call: TRBV20-1; clone_size: few; cdr3_aa: CSALQGPNTGELFF; cdr3_nt: TGCAGTGCTTTACAGGGACCGAACACCGGGGAGCTGTTTTTT
j_call: TRBJ2-1; d_call: TRBD2; v_call: TRBV9; clone_size: -; cdr3_aa: CASSVDQRDDNEQFF; cdr3_nt: TGTGCCAGCAGCGTAGACCAGCGGGACGACAATGAGCAGTTCTTC
j_call: TRBJ1-2; d_call: -; v_call: TRBV3-1; clone_size: -; cdr3_aa: CASSRDGQYGYTF; cdr3_nt: TGTGCCAGCAGCCGGGACGGGCAATATGGCTACACCTTC
j_call: TRBJ2-3; d_call: TRBD1; v_call: TRBV4-2; clone_size: few; cdr3_aa: CASSQGDRADTDTQYF; cdr3_nt: TGTGCCAGCAGCCAAGGGGACAGGGCCGACACAGATACGCAGTATTTT
j_call: TRBJ1-1; d_call: -; v_call: TRBV20-1; clone_size: few; cdr3_aa: CSARRAGLMNTEAFF; cdr3_nt: TGCAGTGCTAGGCGGGCAGGGCTGATGAACACTGAAGCTTTCTTT
j_call: TRBJ1-2; d_call: -; v_call: TRBV7-3; clone_size: -; cdr3_aa: CASSPNPGIHGYTF; cdr3_nt: TGTGCCAGCAGCCCGAATCCGGGGATCCATGGCTACACCTTC
j_call: TRBJ1-1; d_call: -; v_call: TRBV19; clone_size: -; cdr3_aa: CASSTWNTEAFF; cdr3_nt: TGTGCCAGTAGTACGTGGAACACTGAAGCTTTCTTT
j_call: TRBJ2-5; d_call: -; v_call: TRBV5-1; clone_size: many; cdr3_aa: CASSYGPEGETQYF; cdr3_nt: TGCGCCAGCAGCTATGGACCAGAGGGAGAGACCCAGTACTTC
j_call: TRBJ1-4; d_call: -; v_call: TRBV29-1; clone_size: few; cdr3_aa: CSVGVRSNEKLFF; cdr3_nt: TGCAGCGTTGGCGTCAGATCTAATGAAAAACTGTTTTTT
j_call: TRBJ2-3; d_call: -; v_call: TRBV6-1; clone_size: few; cdr3_aa: CASSGLMWVTDTQYF; cdr3_nt: TGTGCCAGCAGTGGACTCATGTGGGTCACAGATACGCAGTATTTT
j_call: TRBJ2-7; d_call: -; v_call: TRBV6-6; clone_size: -; cdr3_aa: CASSYSIGLTNEQYF; cdr3_nt: TGTGCCAGCAGTTACTCGATTGGGTTGACGAACGAGCAGTACTTC
j_call: TRBJ2-1; d_call: -; v_call: TRBV18; clone_size: -; cdr3_aa: CASSPQGDEQFF; cdr3_nt: TGTGCCAGCTCACCACAGGGCGATGAGCAGTTCTTC
j_call: TRBJ1-1; d_call: -; v_call: TRBV2; clone_size: -; cdr3_aa: CASSITGEGEAFF; cdr3_nt: TGTGCCAGCAGTATAACTGGTGAAGGCGAAGCTTTCTTT
j_call: TRBJ1-4; d_call: -; v_call: TRBV12-5; clone_size: -; cdr3_aa: CASGHGDVEKLFF; cdr3_nt: TGTGCTAGTGGCCACGGAGATGTGGAAAAACTGTTTTTT
j_call: TRBJ2-1; d_call: -; v_call: TRBV14; clone_size: -; cdr3_aa: CASSQTSWGRKFF; cdr3_nt: TGTGCCAGCAGCCAAACTAGCTGGGGTCGAAAGTTCTTC
j_call: TRBJ2-2; d_call: -; v_call: TRBV6-5; clone_size: -; cdr3_aa: CASSKQGGRTGELFF; cdr3_nt: TGTGCCAGCAGCAAACAGGGAGGACGAACCGGGGAGCTGTTTTTT
j_call: TRBJ2-2; d_call: -; v_call: TRBV10-3; clone_size: -; cdr3_aa: CAISESITVNTGELFF; cdr3_nt: TGTGCCATCAGTGAGTCGATAACAGTTAACACCGGGGAGCTGTTTTTT
j_call: TRBJ2-5; d_call: -; v_call: TRBV15; clone_size: many; cdr3_aa: CATSRRSGGRGQETQYF; cdr3_nt: TGTGCCACCAGCAGAAGATCAGGGGGGAGAGGCCAAGAGACCCAGTACTTC
j_call: TRBJ2-4; d_call: TRBD2; v_call: TRBV20-1; clone_size: -; cdr3_aa: CSAYHRTSGGSSKNIQYF; cdr3_nt: TGCAGTGCTTACCATCGGACTAGCGGTGGCTCGTCCAAAAACATTCAGTACTTC
j_call: TRBJ1-1; d_call: -; v_call: TRBV5-5; clone_size: -; cdr3_aa: CASSFRGRNTEAFF; cdr3_nt: TGTGCCAGCAGCTTCAGGGGCCGGAACACTGAAGCTTTCTTT
j_call: TRBJ2-3; d_call: -; v_call: TRBV6-4; clone_size: -; cdr3_aa: CASSPRGFSTDTQYF; cdr3_nt: TGTGCCAGCAGTCCCCGGGGCTTCAGCACAGATACGCAGTATTTT
j_call: TRBJ1-4; d_call: -; v_call: TRBV28; clone_size: few; cdr3_aa: CASSPPAGWDEKLFF; cdr3_nt: TGTGCCAGCAGCCCCCCCGCAGGATGGGATGAAAAACTGTTTTTT
j_call: TRBJ1-6; d_call: -; v_call: TRBV29-1; clone_size: many; cdr3_aa: CSVGYCGGHELTLHF; cdr3_nt: TGCAGCGTTGGTTATTGTGGGGGGCACGAGTTAACCCTCCACTTT
j_call: TRBJ1-5; d_call: -; v_call: TRBV30; clone_size: -; cdr3_aa: CAWSLQGGGNQPQHF; cdr3_nt: TGTGCCTGGAGCCTACAGGGTGGGGGCAATCAGCCCCAGCATTTT
j_call: TRBJ1-1; d_call: -; v_call: TRBV6-2/TRBV6-3; clone_size: few; cdr3_aa: CASLRGLTEAFF; cdr3_nt: TGTGCCAGCCTGCGGGGGCTGACTGAAGCTTTCTTT
j_call: TRBJ2-5; d_call: TRBD2; v_call: TRBV12-3/TRBV12-4; clone_size: -; cdr3_aa: CASSSLAGGSQETQYF; cdr3_nt: TGTGCCAGCAGTTCATTAGCGGGGGGATCCCAAGAGACCCAGTACTTC
j_call: TRBJ2-7; d_call: TRBD1; v_call: TRBV5-4; clone_size: few; cdr3_aa: CASSQPGTDFYEQYF; cdr3_nt: TGTGCCAGCAGCCAACCCGGGACAGACTTCTACGAGCAGTACTTC
j_call: TRBJ2-7; d_call: -; v_call: TRBV6-5; clone_size: -; cdr3_aa: CASSPWVTGAEQYF; cdr3_nt: TGTGCCAGCAGCCCCTGGGTAACTGGCGCCGAGCAGTACTTC
j_call: TRBJ1-1; d_call: -; v_call: TRBV7-6; clone_size: many; cdr3_aa: CASSLAPGNTEAFF; cdr3_nt: TGTGCCAGCAGCTTAGCTCCGGGCAACACTGAAGCTTTCTTT
j_call: TRBJ1-4; d_call: -; v_call: TRBV29-1; clone_size: few; cdr3_aa: CSVGDIQKLFF; cdr3_nt: TGCAGCGTCGGGGACATTCAAAAACTGTTTTTT
j_call: TRBJ2-1; d_call: -; v_call: TRBV29-1; clone_size: few; cdr3_aa: CSVGSASSYNEQFF; cdr3_nt: TGCAGCGTTGGAAGCGCGAGCTCCTACAATGAGCAGTTCTTC
j_call: TRBJ2-7; d_call: -; v_call: TRBV7-9; clone_size: -; cdr3_aa: CASSWPRASLYEQYF; cdr3_nt: TGTGCCAGCAGCTGGCCCCGGGCTTCCTTGTACGAGCAGTACTTC
j_call: TRBJ2-1; d_call: -; v_call: TRBV10-3; clone_size: few; cdr3_aa: CSSPREQFF; cdr3_nt: TGTTCCTCCCCACGTGAGCAGTTCTTC
j_call: TRBJ1-4; d_call: TRBD1; v_call: TRBV6-5; clone_size: few; cdr3_aa: CASRYETGGVEKLFF; cdr3_nt: TGTGCCAGCAGATATGAGACAGGGGGGGTAGAAAAACTGTTTTTT
j_call: TRBJ1-5; d_call: -; v_call: TRBV7-9; clone_size: many; cdr3_aa: CASSLGAGAIGTQHF; cdr3_nt: TGTGCCAGCAGCTTAGGGGCAGGGGCGATTGGGACCCAGCATTTT
j_call: TRBJ2-2; d_call: -; v_call: TRBV5-5; clone_size: few; cdr3_aa: CASSLFAGGTGELFF; cdr3_nt: TGTGCCAGCAGCTTGTTTGCAGGAGGCACCGGGGAGCTGTTTTTT
j_call: TRBJ2-1; d_call: TRBD2; v_call: TRBV11-3; clone_size: few; cdr3_aa: CASSLESGGVGEQFF; cdr3_nt: TGTGCCAGCAGCTTAGAGAGCGGGGGCGTTGGGGAGCAGTTCTTC
j_call: TRBJ2-5; d_call: TRBD2; v_call: TRBV9; clone_size: few; cdr3_aa: CASNPGPSGGETQYF; cdr3_nt: TGTGCCAGCAATCCTGGGCCTAGCGGGGGAGAGACCCAGTACTTC
j_call: TRBJ1-1; d_call: -; v_call: TRBV20-1; clone_size: few; cdr3_aa: CSARGGGDTEAFF; cdr3_nt: TGCAGTGCTAGAGGGGGGGGAGACACTGAAGCTTTCTTT
j_call: TRBJ2-1; d_call: TRBD2; v_call: TRBV4-3; clone_size: many; cdr3_aa: CASSQDRLAGVSSYNEQFF; cdr3_nt: TGCGCCAGCAGCCAAGATCGACTAGCGGGGGTTAGCTCCTACAATGAGCAGTTCTTC
j_call: TRBJ2-1; d_call: TRBD1; v_call: TRBV18; clone_size: -; cdr3_aa: CASTSGGTGGNEQFF; cdr3_nt: TGTGCCAGCACGTCAGGAGGGACAGGGGGAAATGAGCAGTTCTTC
j_call: TRBJ2-7; d_call: -; v_call: TRBV3-1; clone_size: few; cdr3_aa: CASSQGPYLYF; cdr3_nt: TGTGCCAGCAGCCAGGGGCCTTATCTGTACTTC
j_call: TRBJ2-5; d_call: -; v_call: TRBV7-2; clone_size: -; cdr3_aa: CASSLWAGQETQYF; cdr3_nt: TGTGCCAGCAGCTTATGGGCAGGGCAGGAGACCCAGTACTTC
j_call: TRBJ2-7; d_call: -; v_call: TRBV6-2/TRBV6-3; clone_size: few; cdr3_aa: CASKGHLAELYEQYF; cdr3_nt: TGTGCCAGCAAGGGGCATTTAGCGGAACTCTACGAGCAGTACTTC
j_call: TRBJ2-2; d_call: -; v_call: TRBV28; clone_size: -; cdr3_aa: CASSLSGTGELFF; cdr3_nt: TGTGCCAGCAGTTTATCGGGGACCGGGGAGCTGTTTTTT
j_call: TRBJ2-7; d_call: -; v_call: TRBV20-1; clone_size: few; cdr3_aa: CSARDRLRGQSGEQYF; cdr3_nt: TGCAGTGCTAGAGATCGGTTGCGGGGCCAGTCGGGGGAGCAGTACTTC
j_call: TRBJ2-1; d_call: -; v_call: TRBV20-1; clone_size: -; cdr3_aa: CSASTRWNEQFF; cdr3_nt: TGCAGTGCTAGTACTCGGTGGAATGAGCAGTTCTTC
j_call: TRBJ2-5; d_call: -; v_call: TRBV10-1; clone_size: -; cdr3_aa: CASSEGNLQETQYF; cdr3_nt: TGCGCCAGCAGTGAGGGCAACCTACAAGAGACCCAGTACTTC
j_call: TRBJ1-6; d_call: -; v_call: TRBV7-3; clone_size: -; cdr3_aa: CASSLSSGLNSPLHF; cdr3_nt: TGTGCCAGCAGCTTAAGCTCAGGGCTCAATTCACCCCTCCACTTT